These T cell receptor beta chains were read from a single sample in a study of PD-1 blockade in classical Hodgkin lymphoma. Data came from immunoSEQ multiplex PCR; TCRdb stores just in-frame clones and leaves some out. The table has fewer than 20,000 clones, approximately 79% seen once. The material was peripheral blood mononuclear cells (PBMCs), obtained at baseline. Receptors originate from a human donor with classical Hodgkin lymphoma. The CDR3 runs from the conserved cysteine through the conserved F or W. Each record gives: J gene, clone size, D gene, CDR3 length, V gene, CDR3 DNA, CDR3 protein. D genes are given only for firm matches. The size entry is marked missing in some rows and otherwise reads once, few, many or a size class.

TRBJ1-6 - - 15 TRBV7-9 TGTGCCAGCAGCTTAGACGGCGTATCTAATTCACCCCTCCACTTT CASSLDGVSNSPLHF
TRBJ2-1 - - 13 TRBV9 TGTGCCAGCAGCGTAACTCCTAGGGATGAGCAGTTCTTC CASSVTPRDEQFF
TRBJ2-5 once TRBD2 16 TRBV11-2 TGTGCCAGCAGCCCCCCCAGGGCGGGAGTCTGGGAGACACAGTACTTC CASSPPRAGVWETQYF
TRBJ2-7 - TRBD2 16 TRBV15 TGTGCCACCAGCACCATCGGACTAGCGGGAGCCTCCGAGCAGTACTTC CATSTIGLAGASEQYF
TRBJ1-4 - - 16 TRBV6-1 TGTGCCAGCAGTGAAGATCGTGGGGGGGGTTATGAAAAACTGTTTTTT CASSEDRGGGYEKLFF
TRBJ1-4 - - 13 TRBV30 TGTGCCTGGAGTATGGCGTCAGACGAAAAACTGTTTTTT CAWSMASDEKLFF
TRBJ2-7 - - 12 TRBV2 TGTGCCAGCCTGGGACACCTATACGAGCAGTACTTC CASLGHLYEQYF
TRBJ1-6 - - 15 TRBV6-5 TGTGCCAGCAGTTTTCAAGGAGACTATAATTCACCCCTCCACTTT CASSFQGDYNSPLHF
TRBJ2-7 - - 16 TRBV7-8 TGTGCCAGCAGCTTAGCAGGGGGACAAGGAACCTACGAGCAGTACTTC CASSLAGGQGTYEQYF
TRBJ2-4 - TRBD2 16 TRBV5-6 TGTGCCAGCAGCTTGGGACTAGCGGCGGCTAAAAACATTCAGTACTTC CASSLGLAAAKNIQYF
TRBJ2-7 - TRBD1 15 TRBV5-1 TGCGCCAGCAGCCCCCCCGGGACAGCTCTACGCGAGCAGTACTTC CASSPPGTALREQYF
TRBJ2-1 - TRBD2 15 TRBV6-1 TGTGCCAACCTCCCTAGGCCAGCGGGATACAATGAGCAGTTCTTC CANLPRPAGYNEQFF
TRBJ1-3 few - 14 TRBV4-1 TGCGCCAGCAGCCAAGATCACTCTGGAAACACCATATATTTT CASSQDHSGNTIYF
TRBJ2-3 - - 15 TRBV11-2 TGTGCCAGCAGCTCCTCAGGATGGGCGACAGATACGCAGTATTTT CASSSSGWATDTQYF
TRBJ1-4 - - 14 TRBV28 TGTGCCAGCACCACGGCCCAGGGAAATGAAAAACTGTTTTTT CASTTAQGNEKLFF
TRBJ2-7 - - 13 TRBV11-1 TGTGCCAGCAGCTTAGCCGGGACCCTCGAGCAGTACTTC CASSLAGTLEQYF
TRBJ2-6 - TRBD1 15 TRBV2 TGTGCCAGCGAGGGACAGGGGATCGGGGCCAACGTCCTGACTTTC CASEGQGIGANVLTF
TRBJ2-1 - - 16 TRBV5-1 TGCGCCAGCAGCCAGGGAGGATACCGCTCCTACAATGAGCAGTTCTTC CASSQGGYRSYNEQFF
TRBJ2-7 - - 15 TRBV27 TGTGCCAGCAGTTTATTTGGTGGGACCAACTACGAGCAGTACTTC CASSLFGGTNYEQYF
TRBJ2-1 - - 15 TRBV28 TGTGCCAGCAGGGCCGAGGGGAGAACCGACAATGAGCAGTTCTTC CASRAEGRTDNEQFF
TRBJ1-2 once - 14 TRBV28 TGTGCCAGCAGTTTTGGGGCGGGGGGTTATGGCTACACCTTC CASSFGAGGYGYTF
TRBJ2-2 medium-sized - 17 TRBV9 TGTGCCAGCAGCGTAAGTGGGATAGGCGGAAACACCGGGGAGCTGTTTTTT CASSVSGIGGNTGELFF
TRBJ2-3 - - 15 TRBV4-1 TGCGCCAGCAGCCAATTAGGGGGGGGGTTAGATACGCAGTATTTT CASSQLGGGLDTQYF
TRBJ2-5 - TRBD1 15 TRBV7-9 TGTGCCAGCAGCGCCCGACAGGGGGCACAAGAGACCCAGTACTTC CASSARQGAQETQYF
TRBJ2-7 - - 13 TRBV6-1 TGTGCCAGCAGTGAAGCGGCAGAAGACGAGCAGTACTTC CASSEAAEDEQYF
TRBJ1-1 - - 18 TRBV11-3 TGTGCCAGCAGCCCGGGTCGGCAGGGTTCAGGGAAACTCACTGAAGCTTTCTTT CASSPGRQGSGKLTEAFF
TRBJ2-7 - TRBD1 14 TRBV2 TGTGCCAGCAGTAGATACAGGGGGAGCAACGAGCAGTACTTC CASSRYRGSNEQYF
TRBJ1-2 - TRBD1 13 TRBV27 TGTGCCAGCAGTTTGACAGGGAACTATGGCTACACCTTC CASSLTGNYGYTF
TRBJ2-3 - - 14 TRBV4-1 TGCGCCAGCAGCCGTCTGGGGCTGGGAGATACGCAGTATTTT CASSRLGLGDTQYF
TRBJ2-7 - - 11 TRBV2 TGTGCCAGCAGTCAAAGCCCCGAGCAGTACTTC CASSQSPEQYF
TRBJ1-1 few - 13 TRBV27 TGTGCCAGCATGGTCTTGAGGAACACTGAAGCTTTCTTT CASMVLRNTEAFF
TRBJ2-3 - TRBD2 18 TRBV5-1 TGCGCCAGCAGCCAGGGACTAGCGGGGAACACTAGCACAGATACGCAGTATTTT CASSQGLAGNTSTDTQYF
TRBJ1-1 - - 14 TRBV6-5 TGTGCCAGCAGTTACGGGGCGGTGAACACTGAAGCTTTCTTT CASSYGAVNTEAFF
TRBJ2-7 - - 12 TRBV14 TGTGCCAGCAGCCTTGGAATTAGGGAGCAGTACTTC CASSLGIREQYF
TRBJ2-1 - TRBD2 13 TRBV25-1 TGTGCCAGCAGTGTCGGGGGAGGGAATGAGCAGTTCTTC CASSVGGGNEQFF
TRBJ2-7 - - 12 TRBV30 TGTGCCTGGGGTATGAGCTCCTACGAGCAGTACTTC CAWGMSSYEQYF
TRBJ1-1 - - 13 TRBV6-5 TGTGCCAGCCAGCACGCAGGGGCCTCTGAAGCTTTCTTT CASQHAGASEAFF
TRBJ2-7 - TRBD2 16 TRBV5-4 TGTGCCAGCAGCTTGGGTCTGGCTAGCGGGAGGGGCGAGCAGTACTTC CASSLGLASGRGEQYF
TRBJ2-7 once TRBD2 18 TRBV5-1 TGCGCCAGCAGCCCGGGTGGGGTAGCGGGGGGATCCTCCTACGAGCAGTACTTC CASSPGGVAGGSSYEQYF
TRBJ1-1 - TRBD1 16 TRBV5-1 TGCGCCAGCAGACCCCCGGGACAGGGTCGGGACACTGAAGCTTTCTTT CASRPPGQGRDTEAFF
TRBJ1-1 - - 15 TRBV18 TGTGCCAGCTCACACCAAGAAGGACAGAACACTGAAGCTTTCTTT CASSHQEGQNTEAFF
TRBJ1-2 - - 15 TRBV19 TGTGCCAGTAGTATAGCGAGGCGGAATAACTATGGCTACACCTTC CASSIARRNNYGYTF
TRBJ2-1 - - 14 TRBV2 TGTGCCAGCAGTGATTTCGCTTCGGGGAATGAGCAGTTCTTC CASSDFASGNEQFF
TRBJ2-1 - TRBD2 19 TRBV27 TGTGCCAGCAGTTTATCGGTTCGGGGACCGGGAGGCCTCCACAATGAGCAGTTCTTC CASSLSVRGPGGLHNEQFF
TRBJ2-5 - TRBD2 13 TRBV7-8 TGTGCCAGCAGAGGCGGGGGGAGGGAGACCCAGTACTTC CASRGGGRETQYF
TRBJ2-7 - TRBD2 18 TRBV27 TGTGCCAGCAGCCCACCCGGGACTAGCGCGCCCATTCCCTACGAGCAGTACTTC CASSPPGTSAPIPYEQYF
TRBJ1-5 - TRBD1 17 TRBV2 TGTGCCAGCAGTGAACCAGCTGACAGGGGAGTTCTTCAGCCCCAGCATTTT CASSEPADRGVLQPQHF
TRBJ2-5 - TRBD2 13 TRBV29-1 TGCAGCGTTGAAGCCGGACTAGAAGAGACCCAGTACTTC CSVEAGLEETQYF
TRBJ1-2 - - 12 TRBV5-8 TGTGCCAGCTTTGGGGGAATATATGGCTACACCTTC CASFGGIYGYTF
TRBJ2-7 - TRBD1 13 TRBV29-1 TGCAGCGCAGGACAGGGGGACTCCTACGAGCAATACTTC CSAGQGDSYEQYF
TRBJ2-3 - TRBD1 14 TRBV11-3 TGTGCCAGCAGCCCAGGCGACAGGGAAGATACGCAGTATTTT CASSPGDREDTQYF
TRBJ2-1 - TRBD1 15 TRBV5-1 TGCGCCAGCACCTTGACAGGGAAGAGCTACAATGAGCAGTTCTTC CASTLTGKSYNEQFF
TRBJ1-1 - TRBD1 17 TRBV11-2 TGTGCCAGCAGCCCCCGGACAGGGGGCTGGACGAACACTGAAGCTTTCTTT CASSPRTGGWTNTEAFF
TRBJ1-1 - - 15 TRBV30 TGTGCCTGGAGTGTAACCCCCGAGATGAACACTGAAGCTTTCTTT CAWSVTPEMNTEAFF
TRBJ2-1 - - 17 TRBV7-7 TGTGCCAGCAGCTCCATTGGGGACGACCGTGGGCCAGGGGTTAAGTTCTTC CASSSIGDDRGPGVKFF
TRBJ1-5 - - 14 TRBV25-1 TGTGCCAGCAGTGCCGGGGGGGGGAATCAGCCCCAGCATTTT CASSAGGGNQPQHF